This T cell receptor (beta chain) came from a study of T cell repertoires in cytomegalovirus infection (dated by TCRdb to between 2018 and 2021). General notes on the study: Because public TCR beta signatures pointed to carriage of CMV infection together with the matching HLA type, the HLA type of each donor mattered for the analysis.

Summary of the overall study and its limitations: In both this cohort and an independent cohort of more than 350 donors, the cumulative frequency of public TCR beta family members distinguished carriers of CMV infection plus the relevant HLA type. The ex vivo response was dominated by HLA-C-restricted CMV-specific TCR beta clonotypes, which also provided the single most frequent clonotype in two of eight donors.

TCRdb lists the instrument as Illumina HiSeq 1500. Clones were called with MiXCR by TCRdb after fastp trimmed the public reads at Q25, and only in-frame beta chains were retained. All rows with the same CDR3 protein become a single entry with the most common DNA and genes. In all, the sample holds approximately 70,000 distinct CDR3 sequences, and 20% to 25% of those were seen once. Together, the top ten hold over 70% of the sample. Reading the germline V gene gives CDR1 MDHEN and CDR2 SYDVKM. Trimming takes 7 bases from V and 7 bases from J, and the germline ends sit 8 bases apart. The CDR3 numbers 11 residues from cysteine through phenylalanine. The only DNA kept is the CDR3, 33 bases in frame from the first base. A few counts support this clonotype. It lacks a known antigen. No much larger clone exists at a distance of one base, and base qualities are not known.

This sequence uses TRBV28 and TRBJ2-1, with the D gene tentatively TRBD1 or TRBD2, based on 5 matching bases in each. The TCR originated in a human donor in good health (CMV status not recorded). Some clones in this sample may be carry-over from other donors' samples. The sample taken for sequencing was PBMCs, sequenced either directly or after in vitro stimulation (not recorded which). At the DNA level, the sequence is TGTGCCAGCATTGGGGGTAATGAGCAGTTCTTC. It translates as CASIGGNEQFF.